These T cell receptor beta chains were read from a single sample in a study of post-analysis software for immune sequencing data. TCRdb ran MiXCR on the PCR reads and lists one entry per CDR3 protein. The sample yields 380,000 or so distinct CDR3 sequences, around a third seen once. Input material: blood. These receptors all come from a girl aged 5-17 years with multiple sclerosis. Both conserved end residues are part of each CDR3. A D gene is named only where the DNA matches it firmly. The size of a clone is reported for some rows only, either as once, few or many, or as a class for expanded clones.

V gene	clone size	D gene	J gene	CDR3 protein	CDR3 DNA
TRBV7-9	.	.	TRBJ2-1	CASSLTAGRHEQFF	TGTGCCAGCAGCTTAACGGCAGGGCGACATGAGCAGTTCTTC
TRBV5-1	.	.	TRBJ2-1	CASSLYARGHYNEQFF	TGCGCCAGCAGCTTGTACGCGCGGGGCCACTACAATGAGCAGTTCTTC
TRBV4-1	few	.	TRBJ1-2	CASSSRDGYTF	TGCGCCAGCAGTTCGCGAGATGGCTACACCTTC
TRBV2	.	TRBD2	TRBJ2-3	CASRVPAGGDTQYF	TGTGCCAGCAGGGTTCCAGCGGGGGGAGATACGCAGTATTTT
TRBV29-1	many	.	TRBJ2-1	CSVRGGERSEQFF	TGCAGCGTCCGGGGCGGGGAGAGGAGTGAGCAGTTCTTC
TRBV7-6	.	.	TRBJ2-7	CASSLVGGPSSYEQYF	TGTGCCAGCAGCTTAGTGGGGGGTCCGAGCTCCTACGAGCAGTACTTC
TRBV29-1	once	TRBD1	TRBJ2-7	CSVGGQGAGQYF	TGCAGCGTTGGCGGACAGGGGGCCGGGCAGTACTTC
TRBV7-8	few	.	TRBJ2-3	CASNVARPTLSTDTQYF	TGTGCCAGCAACGTAGCCCGTCCGACGCTAAGCACAGATACGCAGTATTTT
TRBV12-3/TRBV12-4	many	.	TRBJ2-7	CASSFSGNPYEQYF	TGTGCCAGCAGTTTTTCTGGGAATCCATACGAGCAGTACTTC
TRBV20-1	few	.	TRBJ1-2	CSARPRGYGYTF	TGCAGTGCTCGGCCTCGGGGGTATGGCTACACCTTC
TRBV20-1	.	.	TRBJ1-5	CSAPMWGSNQPQHF	TGCAGTGCTCCCATGTGGGGTAGCAATCAGCCCCAGCATTTT
TRBV12-3/TRBV12-4	few	.	TRBJ1-5	CASSFSISSNQPQHF	TGTGCCAGCAGTTTTTCGATTTCTAGCAATCAGCCCCAGCATTTT
TRBV6-5	.	.	TRBJ1-2	CASSYGRNYGYTF	TGTGCCAGCAGTTACGGCCGAAACTATGGCTACACCTTC
TRBV6-2/TRBV6-3	.	TRBD2	TRBJ2-7	CASSYIPWWRGDSYEQYF	TGTGCCAGCAGTTATATTCCGTGGTGGCGGGGGGACTCCTACGAGCAGTACTTC
TRBV5-5	.	.	TRBJ1-5	CASSEGMVGAQHF	TGTGCCAGCAGCGAGGGTATGGTGGGGGCCCAGCATTTT
TRBV7-2	.	.	TRBJ1-6	CASSLGGAQWWALHF	TGTGCCAGCAGCTTAGGGGGCGCTCAATGGTGGGCCCTCCACTTT
TRBV6-1	.	TRBD1	TRBJ2-7	CASSQGQLSYEQYF	TGTGCCAGCAGCCAGGGACAGCTCTCCTACGAGCAGTACTTC
TRBV6-1	.	.	TRBJ1-5	CASSERDTGYQPQHF	TGTGCCAGCAGTGAAAGGGACACCGGATACCAGCCCCAGCATTTT
TRBV20-1	few	.	TRBJ2-6	CSARDRERSSGANVLTF	TGCAGTGCTAGAGATAGGGAAAGGAGCTCTGGGGCCAACGTCCTGACTTTC
TRBV24-1	.	.	TRBJ2-5	CATSGRGAEKETQYF	TGTGCCACCTCCGGACGGGGGGCGGAAAAAGAGACCCAGTACTTC
TRBV7-2	.	.	TRBJ2-3	CASSLDGRGASDTQYF	TGTGCCAGCAGCTTAGATGGTCGGGGGGCCTCAGATACGCAGTATTTT
TRBV5-1	.	.	TRBJ2-5	CASSGGPLQETQYF	TGCGCCAGCAGCGGCGGGCCTCTCCAAGAGACCCAGTACTTC
TRBV2	.	TRBD1	TRBJ1-6	CASRDRGLGNSPLHF	TGTGCCAGCAGAGACAGGGGTCTAGGGAATTCACCCCTCCACTTT
TRBV12-3/TRBV12-4	few	.	TRBJ2-7	CASSLIEAYEQYF	TGTGCCAGCAGTTTAATTGAGGCCTACGAGCAGTACTTC
TRBV3-1	many	.	TRBJ2-5	CASSADVQQYF	TGTGCCAGCAGCGCGGACGTTCAGCAGTACTTC
TRBV7-3	.	.	TRBJ2-7	CASSLGGTATGYEQYF	TGTGCCAGCAGCTTAGGGGGGACAGCGACGGGGTACGAGCAGTACTTC
TRBV7-9	few	.	TRBJ1-2	CASSLGKVANYGYTF	TGTGCCAGCAGCTTAGGAAAGGTAGCTAACTATGGCTACACCTTC
TRBV29-1	few	.	TRBJ2-2	CSVEDSWGGGELFF	TGCAGCGTTGAAGATAGCTGGGGCGGCGGGGAGCTGTTTTTT
TRBV24-1	.	.	TRBJ2-2	CATSDRDFTGELFF	TGTGCCACCAGTGATCGCGACTTCACCGGGGAGCTGTTTTTT
TRBV5-4	.	.	TRBJ1-6	CASSLAGTDSPLHF	TGTGCCAGCAGCCTTGCCGGGACCGATTCACCCCTCCACTTT
TRBV20-1	.	TRBD1	TRBJ2-3	CSAFHGTGGVSTDTQYF	TGCAGTGCTTTTCACGGGACAGGGGGCGTGAGCACAGATACGCAGTATTTT
TRBV12-3/TRBV12-4	.	.	TRBJ1-2	CASRGRSPNYGYTF	TGTGCCAGCAGGGGACGGAGCCCTAACTATGGCTACACCTTC
TRBV7-9	.	TRBD2	TRBJ2-4	CTSSPLAGLAKNIQYF	TGTACCAGCAGCCCCCTAGCGGGGCTAGCCAAAAACATTCAGTACTTC
TRBV5-6	.	TRBD2	TRBJ2-1	CASSPPLAGVEQFF	TGTGCCAGCAGCCCGCCCCTAGCGGGGGTTGAGCAGTTCTTC
TRBV7-2	once	.	TRBJ2-3	CASSLGLSGTDTQYF	TGTGCCAGCAGCTTGGGGTTATCGGGCACAGATACGCAGTATTTT
TRBV29-1	.	TRBD1	TRBJ1-1	CSVGGQVTEAFF	TGCAGCGTCGGGGGACAGGTCACTGAAGCTTTCTTT